This is a list of T cell receptor beta chains from one sample in a study of T cell changes during pregnancy in multiple sclerosis. Data came from immunoSEQ multiplex PCR; TCRdb stores just in-frame clones and leaves some out. This table has about 92,000 clones, almost 95% appearing once. This sample comprised peripheral blood, obtained in the third trimester of pregnancy. The receptor set was obtained from a female donor with multiple sclerosis, enrolled in a pregnancy study. Both conserved end residues are part of each CDR3. A D gene is named only where the DNA matches it firmly. Clone size is not always given. Where it is, it says once, few, many or a class for expanded clones.

len	abundance	v_gene	d_gene	j_gene	CDR3aa	CDR3nt
15	-	TRBV2	-	TRBJ2-2	CASRESGLHTGELFF	TGTGCCAGCAGGGAATCCGGACTACACACCGGGGAGCTGTTTTTT
14	-	TRBV4-1	-	TRBJ1-1	CASSLQVTNTEAFF	TGCGCCAGCAGCCTACAGGTAACGAACACTGAAGCTTTCTTT
14	-	TRBV13	-	TRBJ1-2	CASSLGRDYYGYTF	TGTGCCAGCAGCTTAGGCCGTGACTACTATGGCTACACCTTC
13	-	TRBV6-6	TRBD1	TRBJ1-1	CATLGTGNTEAFF	TGTGCCACTCTAGGGACAGGGAACACTGAAGCTTTCTTT
12	-	TRBV19	-	TRBJ1-4	CASDSPNEKLFF	TGTGCCAGCGACAGTCCGAATGAAAAACTGTTTTTT
14	-	TRBV28	-	TRBJ1-5	CASSLRRDNQPQHF	TGTGCCAGCAGTTTGAGGAGGGATAATCAGCCCCAGCATTTT
16	-	TRBV29-1	-	TRBJ1-4	CSALTYGGGAGEKLFF	TGCAGCGCCCTAACCTATGGGGGAGGGGCGGGTGAAAAACTGTTTTTT
14	large	TRBV27	TRBD2	TRBJ2-3	CASSRAGGTYTQYF	TGTGCCAGCAGTAGGGCGGGAGGGACGTATACGCAGTATTTT
14	-	TRBV2	-	TRBJ2-7	CASSTPDRTYEQYF	TGTGCCAGCAGTACGCCCGACAGGACCTACGAGCAGTACTTC
16	few	TRBV5-1	TRBD1	TRBJ1-1	CASSLALGQGSTEAFF	TGCGCCAGCAGCTTGGCCCTAGGACAGGGGAGCACTGAAGCTTTCTTT
15	-	TRBV5-1	-	TRBJ1-4	CASSLAWRPNEKLFF	TGCGCCAGCAGCTTGGCCTGGCGGCCTAATGAAAAACTGTTTTTT
15	-	TRBV6-1	TRBD2	TRBJ2-7	CASSKAGGPPYEQYF	TGTGCCAGCAGCAAAGCGGGAGGCCCCCCCTACGAGCAGTACTTC
16	-	TRBV28	TRBD2	TRBJ2-4	CASRLKRAGWQNIQYF	TGTGCCAGCAGACTGAAGCGAGCGGGATGGCAAAACATTCAGTACTTC
14	-	TRBV18	TRBD1	TRBJ1-5	CASSLGTGRQPQHF	TGTGCCAGCTCACTTGGGACAGGGCGTCAGCCCCAGCATTTT
18	-	TRBV5-6	-	TRBJ1-3	CASSLRRGMTNSGNTIYF	TGTGCCAGCAGCTTGAGGAGGGGCATGACGAACTCTGGAAACACCATATATTTT
15	-	TRBV28	-	TRBJ1-2	CASSPIIGGKDGYTF	TGTGCCAGCAGTCCTATTATAGGAGGGAAAGACGGCTACACCTTC
12	-	TRBV29-1	TRBD1	TRBJ1-1	CSVGTGPFEAFF	TGCAGCGTAGGGACAGGGCCCTTTGAAGCTTTCTTT
15	-	TRBV13	TRBD2	TRBJ2-1	CASSSRLATYNEQFF	TGTGCCAGCAGCTCCCGACTAGCGACCTACAATGAGCAGTTCTTC
15	-	TRBV7-2	-	TRBJ2-1	CASSFQTSIYNEQFF	TGTGCCAGCAGTTTCCAAACTTCCATCTACAATGAGCAGTTCTTC
15	-	TRBV6-5	TRBD2	TRBJ2-1	CASSYRLAGVNEQFF	TGTGCCAGCAGTTACAGGCTAGCGGGAGTAAATGAGCAGTTCTTC
14	-	TRBV10-3	TRBD1	TRBJ1-1	CAISPGQQNTEAFF	TGTGCCATCAGCCCGGGACAGCAGAACACTGAAGCTTTCTTT
14	-	TRBV6-1	-	TRBJ2-7	CASSGSDRAYEQYF	TGTGCCAGCAGTGGGTCGGACAGAGCTTACGAGCAGTACTTC
17	-	TRBV27	TRBD2	TRBJ2-3	CASSLRELAGRTDTQYF	TGTGCCAGCAGTTTAAGGGAACTAGCGGGGCGCACAGATACGCAGTATTTT
17	-	TRBV6-1	-	TRBJ1-1	CASSEWRSGMKNTEAFF	TGTGCCAGCAGTGAATGGAGGTCAGGTATGAAGAACACTGAAGCTTTCTTT
12	once	TRBV7-8	-	TRBJ2-5	CASFTGKETQYF	TGTGCCAGCTTCACAGGAAAAGAGACCCAGTACTTC
15	-	TRBV2	-	TRBJ2-2	CASSRHLGNTGELFF	TGTGCCAGCAGTCGGCATCTGGGCAACACCGGGGAGCTGTTTTTT
15	few	TRBV14	-	TRBJ1-1	CASRPSGRILTEAFF	TGTGCCAGCAGACCCTCAGGTCGGATACTCACTGAAGCTTTCTTT
20	-	TRBV21-1	-	TRBJ2-5	CASSKNFLTGTSGRQETQYF	TGTGCCAGCAGCAAAAACTTCCTCACCGGGACTAGCGGGAGGCAAGAGACCCAGTACTTC
14	once	TRBV6-5	TRBD2	TRBJ2-7	CASSQREWGWEQYF	TGTGCCAGCTCTCAGCGGGAGTGGGGGTGGGAGCAGTACTTC
16	-	TRBV14	-	TRBJ2-3	CASSQASGLYTDTQYF	TGTGCCAGCAGCCAAGCTTCGGGACTTTACACAGATACGCAGTATTTT
15	once	TRBV7-8	-	TRBJ2-2	CASSLARGIGGELFF	TGTGCCAGCAGCTTAGCGCGGGGTATCGGCGGGGAGCTGTTTTTT
13	few	TRBV28	-	TRBJ1-5	CASSLLQGQPQHF	TGTGCCAGCAGTTTATTACAGGGTCAGCCCCAGCATTTT
16	-	TRBV19	TRBD2	TRBJ2-1	CASSPSGRAIYNEQFF	TGTGCCAGTAGCCCTAGCGGGAGGGCCATCTACAATGAGCAGTTCTTC
15	-	TRBV11-2	-	TRBJ1-3	CASSLQGSSGNTIYF	TGTGCCAGCAGCTTACAGGGGAGCTCTGGAAACACCATATATTTT
14	-	TRBV6-5	-	TRBJ2-1	CASSYYRGANEQFF	TGTGCCAGCAGTTACTATCGGGGGGCCAATGAGCAGTTCTTC
16	-	TRBV2	-	TRBJ2-5	CASSEIVTQYQETQYF	TGTGCCAGCAGTGAGATAGTGACTCAGTACCAAGAGACCCAGTACTTC
12	once	TRBV7-9	-	TRBJ2-1	CASSQTSTEQFF	TGTGCCAGCAGCCAAACTAGCACTGAGCAGTTCTTC
12	-	TRBV28	-	TRBJ1-5	CASSWENQPQHF	TGTGCCAGCAGTTGGGAGAATCAGCCCCAGCATTTT
16	-	TRBV7-2	-	TRBJ1-4	CASSLAGAATNEKLFF	TGTGCCAGCAGCTTAGCGGGGGCCGCAACTAATGAAAAACTGTTTTTT
19	-	TRBV7-2	TRBD1	TRBJ1-2	CASSLRMPGGDPINYGYTF	TGTGCCAGCAGCTTACGGATGCCAGGGGGCGACCCGATTAACTATGGCTACACCTTC
17	-	TRBV29-1	TRBD2	TRBJ2-6	CSVGRWEAGEGANVLTF	TGCAGCGTTGGTCGTTGGGAAGCGGGAGAAGGAGCCAACGTCCTGACTTTC
15	-	TRBV15	TRBD1	TRBJ1-1	CATSRADRVVREAFF	TGTGCCACCAGCAGAGCCGACAGGGTGGTGAGGGAAGCTTTCTTT
14	-	TRBV7-9	TRBD2	TRBJ2-1	CASGLLAGGNEQFF	TGTGCCAGCGGGTTACTAGCGGGAGGAAATGAGCAGTTCTTC
15	-	TRBV28	-	TRBJ2-6	CATTSGPSGANVLTF	TGTGCCACCACTTCAGGGCCCTCTGGGGCCAACGTCCTGACTTTC
14	-	TRBV10-3	-	TRBJ2-2	CAISVGGEVGELFF	TGTGCCATCAGTGTCGGGGGAGAGGTCGGGGAGCTGTTTTTT
12	-	TRBV29-1	-	TRBJ2-7	CSVEGQTYEQYF	TGCAGCGTGGAGGGACAGACTTACGAGCAGTACTTC
15	-	TRBV5-4	-	TRBJ2-2	CASSVVSERTGELFF	TGTGCCAGCAGCGTTGTTAGCGAGAGGACCGGGGAGCTGTTTTTT
16	-	TRBV7-9	-	TRBJ2-1	CASSPYSGVGYNEQFF	TGTGCCAGCAGCCCCTATAGCGGAGTGGGTTACAATGAGCAGTTCTTC
15	-	TRBV2	-	TRBJ2-7	CASTPDGTYSYEQYF	TGTGCCAGCACCCCCGACGGGACATACTCCTACGAGCAGTACTTC
15	-	TRBV5-6	-	TRBJ2-5	CASRRGAGVEETQYF	TGTGCCAGCAGAAGGGGGGCGGGAGTCGAGGAGACCCAGTACTTC
16	-	TRBV2	-	TRBJ1-3	CASSEERRASGNTIYF	TGTGCCAGCAGTGAAGAGCGGAGGGCCTCTGGAAACACCATATATTTT
15	-	TRBV5-1	-	TRBJ2-1	CASSLGRGDLSGQFF	TGCGCCAGCAGCTTGGGCCGGGGAGACCTTAGTGGGCAGTTCTTC
14	-	TRBV6-1	TRBD1	TRBJ1-2	CASSPGQAYYGYTF	TGTGCCAGCAGCCCGGGACAGGCTTACTATGGCTACACCTTC
14	-	TRBV6-4	TRBD1	TRBJ2-1	CASSDSQGTSEQFF	TGTGCCAGCAGTGACTCACAGGGGACGAGTGAGCAGTTCTTC